This TCR beta chain appears in the sequencing data of a study of T cell responses to AZD1222 COVID-19 vaccine. In regard to this clone: The antigen remains unidentified.

CDR3 length: 16 amino acids. The table came from immunoSEQ multiplex PCR; TCRdb's copy has only in-frame clones and leaves some out. Of about 140,000 clones listed, around 91% are singletons. The analysis combined second doses at about 4 or about 12 weeks. Broader study findings: At study baseline, merely a handful of AZD1222 recipients were seropositive. The donor group comprised mostly white British people and more females; the analysis possibly underestimated clonal diversity.

The TCR sequence derives from an adult who received the AZD1222 COVID-19 vaccine. This chain links TRBV21-1 with TRBJ1-1; the D call in the table, TRBD1, was not verified against the DNA. TRBV21-1 is deemed a pseudogene. The sample was peripheral blood, taken 28 days after the second AZD1222 dose. Written as DNA, the CDR3 is TGTGCCAGCAGCAACGGACAGGGGGCGCCGGGCACTGAAGCTTTCTTT. Protein: CASSNGQGAPGTEAFF.